This T cell receptor (beta chain) stems from a study of blood T cell repertoires in COVID-19 (dated by TCRdb to 2020 to 2021). For context, the study as a whole: The collaborator samples originated in the United States, Italy and Spain and spanned the acute and convalescent phases of COVID-19. Where HLA class I and class II types were available, the types were taken from metadata supplied by the sample provider, not from assay-based typing. A de-identified subject ID, COVID-19 status, age in years and sex were almost always included in the sample metadata. The prospective study material was composed of cDNA or gDNA derived from T cells, B-cell-depleted T cells, or PBMCs. A freely available public database, intended as a resource for researchers studying the immune response to SARS-CoV-2, is where the repertoires were released. Subjects who had been exposed to COVID-19, were actively infected with it, or had recovered from it provided the deeply sampled blood TCRbeta repertoires that made up the dataset. Samples were obtained from the ongoing ImmuneRACE study (first 160 participants) and from some 1,300 subjects provided by 6 global collaborators.

CDR3 length: 14 amino acids, cysteine to phenylalanine. The kept DNA is CDR3 alone, 42 bases in frame from the first base. In the germline V gene (reference sequence), CDR1 corresponds to LNHDA and CDR2 to SQIVND. V and J are trimmed by 10 bases and 2 bases, and the gene matches miss 4 bases of the junction. The collaborating institutions used their own protocols to collect whole blood in K2EDTA tubes. For TCRbeta analysis, collaborators shipped samples in one of three forms: frozen whole blood, isolated PBMCs, or DNA extracted from either of those sample types. TCRbeta CDR3 regions were amplified from genomic DNA by means of the immunoSEQ Assay, a bias-controlled multiplex PCR. The original methods were these. The number of nucleated cells in each sample was estimated from the amplification of reference gene primers within the assay. To quantify the absolute abundance of each unique TCRbeta CDR3 rearrangement, sequence reads were collapsed and filtered. Productive Simpson clonality was computed per sample as the square root of Simpson's diversity index over productive rearrangements. TCRdb took this table from immuneACCESS and kept in-frame rearrangements with V and J called. Such tables lack part of the clones; where checked against another copy, unresolved V genes explain under half of the gap, and the rest is unexplained. Clone size and the V and J calls come from that table; the DNA yielded D and trimming. The sample has some 260,000 clones on record, approximately 85% of them singletons. The top ten clonotypes cover about 0.7% of the sample.

On this clone itself: What antigen it recognizes has not been identified. Base qualities are not at hand, and no much larger clone is one base apart.

The paper as a whole reports these results and caveats: Clinical and demographic metadata were provided uncurated, with the amount varying by source and participant.

The clonotype originates from a human donor in a cohort sampled during active COVID-19. The rearrangement joined TRBV19 to TRBJ2-6; TRBD2 lines up with 8 middle nucleotides. Input material: peripheral blood. The DNA sequence reads TGTGCCACCACGGGAGGGCCTGGGGCCAACGTCCTGACTTTC. Its translation is CATTGGPGANVLTF.